This T cell receptor beta chain was documented in a study of blood T cell repertoires in COVID-19. Study summary: Nucleic acid was either cDNA or gDNA, and it came from T cells, B-cell-depleted T cells, or PBMCs.

The study drew participants aged about 18 to 90 years from some 24 US areas. Clinical history reported by participants formed the basis on which cohorts were assigned. Two negative PCRs, clearance, or symptom resolution characterized the recovered Cohort 3 donors. The CDR3 is made up of 14 amino acids. V was pared by 4 bases and J by 2 bases, with 5 bases of the junction left unmatched. The germline V gene encodes CDR1 SGDLS and CDR2 YYNGEE. Repertoires were generated with immunoSEQ multiplex PCR, while TCRdb's copy carries only in-frame clones and drops some. The sample records a few hundred thousand clones, 85% to 90% being singletons.

Sequencing was performed on PBMCs or T cells enriched from blood (not recorded which). The V gene is TRBV9, the J gene TRBJ1-1, with 7 bases lining up with TRBD1. This TCR was recovered from a woman in her 30s who had recovered from COVID-19. The CDR3 nucleotides read TGTGCCAGCAGCCCCGGGACAGCTAACACTGAAGCTTTCTTT. Amino acid sequence: CASSPGTANTEAFF.